The sequence of this TCR beta chain was determined in a study of T cell changes during pregnancy in multiple sclerosis. Libraries were prepared by immunoSEQ multiplex PCR; TCRdb keeps only in-frame clonotypes and omits some of them. The sample contains approximately 30,000 clones, 85% to 90% of which appear only once. Germline CDR1 reads SGHTA; CDR2 reads FQGNSA. The V segment lost 1 base and the J segment 4 bases; nucleotides outside the gene matches: 9. The CDR3 runs to 18 residues. The gene calls are TRBV7-2 and TRBJ2-1, with 11 bases aligning to TRBD2. The input for sequencing was CD8+ T cells from peripheral blood mononuclear cells, taken in the second trimester of pregnancy. This receptor was identified in a female donor with multiple sclerosis, enrolled in a pregnancy study. CDR3 bases: TGTGCCAGCAGCTTAGATTGGCGAGCTAGCGGGGGGTACAATGAGCAGTTCTTC. Protein: CASSLDWRASGGYNEQFF.